This T cell receptor (beta chain) was found in a study of CD8 T cells in ankylosing spondylitis. Notes on the study in general: Disease-associated clones were reportedly significantly overrepresented in matched ankylosing spondylitis synovial fluid. Both synovial fluid and blood in reactive arthritis had previously been reported to carry some motif variants. A TCR beta motif made of fewer than 10 highly homologous variants seemed typical of ankylosing spondylitis blood.

On this clonotype: Its antigen is not known.

Trimming took off 6 bases at V and 7 bases at J, with 10 bases between the two ends. The CDR3 runs 12 residues. The TCR beta libraries were generated through quantitative 5'-RACE incorporating molecular barcodes. TCRdb fed the 5' RACE reads into MiXCR, producing one record per CDR3 protein. The table has 200,000 to 250,000 distinct CDR3 sequences, about 11% seen once. The sequence derives from a male donor with ankylosing spondylitis or in good health (not recorded which). Material: blood, either unsorted or a sorted T cell fraction (not recorded which). J is TRBJ2-1 and V is TRBV12-3 or TRBV12-4; D unclear. The chain's CDR3 is CASREWGNEQFF. CDR3 in DNA: TGTGCCAGCAGGGAATGGGGTAATGAGCAGTTCTTC.